This TCR beta chain was retrieved from a study of identical twins. Between the trimmed V and J ends, which lost 1 base and 4 bases, there was a span of 8 bases. This CDR3 is 13 amino acids long. The germline V gene has CDR1 SGHRS and CDR2 YFSETQ. Whole-study findings and limits: Reduced insertions were recorded for abundant cord blood beta clonotypes, with no such pattern in memory repertoires. Out-of-frame alpha sequences that twins shared showed excess low generation probability. It was out-of-frame TCR alpha sharing in monozygotic twins that models underestimated.

From the 5' RACE reads, TCRdb called clonotypes with MiXCR, one entry per CDR3 protein. This table holds hundreds of thousands of distinct CDR3 sequences, around 6.9% found once. Each donor (without exception) was a healthy Caucasian. This clonotype qualifies as medium-sized. Antigen specificity is unknown. These sequences were also reported in another study, on yellow fever vaccine responses in identical twins.

The chain is built from TRBV5-1 and TRBJ1-1; D unresolved. Sequencing was performed on memory (CD45RO+) T cells sorted from blood. The TCR was taken from a woman aged 18-29 years in good health. The chain's CDR3 is CASSLREGTEAFF. DNA of the CDR3: TGCGCCAGCAGCTTGAGGGAGGGCACTGAAGCTTTCTTT.